This TCR beta chain was recorded in a study of OX40 agonist ivuxolimab in advanced cancers. Study-level background: Among those enrolled, mean age was about 63 years (range 23 to 79) and 75% to 90% were male. Having had anti-PD-1, anti-PD-L1 or anti-CTLA-4 therapy before was allowed, and approximately 40% had some.

As concerns this clone: The target antigen is unknown.

Sequencing used immunoSEQ multiplex PCR; TCRdb keeps in-frame clones, though not all of them. The sample records tens of thousands of clones, roughly 86% being singletons. V trimming: 6 bases; J trimming: 3 bases; junction bases outside the gene matches: 3. The germline gives CDR1 KGHSH, CDR2 LQKENI. The length of the CDR3 is 13 residues. Regarding the study as a whole: Dose levels from 0.1 to 3.0 mg/kg saw CD4+ and CD8+ blood T cells expand clonally by week 6.

The TCR originated in an adult with an advanced solid tumor such as melanoma, head and neck, liver or kidney cancer. V gene TRBV18 combines with J gene TRBJ2-3; 7 positions agree with TRBD2. The specimen comprised CD4+ or CD8+ T cells sorted from blood, sampled in a trial of the OX40 agonist ivuxolimab. DNA for the CDR3: TGTGCCAGCTCCGCGGGGGTTACAGATACGCAGTATTTT. It is translated as CASSAGVTDTQYF.